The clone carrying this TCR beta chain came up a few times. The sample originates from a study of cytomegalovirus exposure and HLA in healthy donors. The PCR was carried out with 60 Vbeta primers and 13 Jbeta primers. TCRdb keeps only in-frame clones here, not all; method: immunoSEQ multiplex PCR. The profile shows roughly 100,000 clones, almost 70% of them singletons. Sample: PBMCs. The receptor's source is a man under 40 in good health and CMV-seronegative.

The CDR3 DNA reads as TGTGCCAGCAGACGTGGACAGAGTATGAACACTGAAGCTTTCTTT. Translation: CASRRGQSMNTEAFF. The chain joins TRBV7-9 to TRBJ1-1; maybe TRBD1 (6 bases). The germline V gene encodes CDR1 SEHNR and CDR2 FQNEAQ (reference sequence). CDR3 length: 15 residues. Trimming removed 6 bases from V and 0 bases from J, with 14 bases in between. Supplemented by reference TRBV7-9 and TRBJ1-1, the full variable domain reads DTGVSQNPRHKITKRGQNVTFRCDPISEHNRLYWYRQTLGQGPEFLTYFQNEAQLEKSRLLSDRFSAERPKGSFSTLEIQRTEQGDSAMYLCASRRGQSMNTEAFFGQGTRLTVV.